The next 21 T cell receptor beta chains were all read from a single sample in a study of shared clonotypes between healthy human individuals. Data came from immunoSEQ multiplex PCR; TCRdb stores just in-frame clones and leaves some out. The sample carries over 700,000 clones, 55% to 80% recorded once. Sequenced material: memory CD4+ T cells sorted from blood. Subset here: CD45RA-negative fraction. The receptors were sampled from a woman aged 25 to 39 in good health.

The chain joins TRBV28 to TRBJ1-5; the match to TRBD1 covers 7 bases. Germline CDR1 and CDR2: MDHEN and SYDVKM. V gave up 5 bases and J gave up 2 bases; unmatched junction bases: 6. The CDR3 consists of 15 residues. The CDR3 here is CASSPITGGNQPQHF. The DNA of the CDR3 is TGTGCCAGCAGTCCGATCACAGGGGGCAATCAGCCCCAGCATTTT. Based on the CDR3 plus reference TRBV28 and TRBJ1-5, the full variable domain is DVKVTQSSRYLVKRTGEKVFLECVQDMDHENMFWYRQDPGLGLRLIYFSYDVKMKEKGDIPEGYSVSREKKERFSLILESASTNQTSMYLCASSPITGGNQPQHFGDGTRLSIL.

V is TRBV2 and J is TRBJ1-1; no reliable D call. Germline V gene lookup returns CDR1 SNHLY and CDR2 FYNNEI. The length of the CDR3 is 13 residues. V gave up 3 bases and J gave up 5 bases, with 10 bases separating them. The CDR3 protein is CASSENGGTEAFF. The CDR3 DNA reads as TGTGCCAGCAGTGAGAACGGTGGGACTGAAGCTTTCTTT.

The DNA of the CDR3 is TGTGCCAGCAGCCCTGAGATTGCAACTAATGAAAAACTGTTTTTT. Translation gives CASSPEIATNEKLFF. The chain carries TRBV5-4 and TRBJ1-4, with unresolved D. Trimming took off 4 bases at V and 0 bases at J, with 10 bases between the two ends. The germline V gene encodes CDR1 SGHNT and CDR2 YYREEE (reference sequence). The CDR3 has 15 amino acids.

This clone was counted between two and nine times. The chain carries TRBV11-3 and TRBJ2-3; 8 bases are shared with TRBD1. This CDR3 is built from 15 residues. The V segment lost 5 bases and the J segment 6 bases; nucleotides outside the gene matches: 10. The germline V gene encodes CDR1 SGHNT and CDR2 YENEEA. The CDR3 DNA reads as TGTGCCAGCAGCGCGCACGGGACAGGCGCGGATACGCAGTATTTT. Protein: CASSAHGTGADTQYF.

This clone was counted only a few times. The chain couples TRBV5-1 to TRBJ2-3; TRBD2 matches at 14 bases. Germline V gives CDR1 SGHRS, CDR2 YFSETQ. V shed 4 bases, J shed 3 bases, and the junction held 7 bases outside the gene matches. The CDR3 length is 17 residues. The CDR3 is CASSPGTSGSPTDTQYF. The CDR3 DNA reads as TGCGCCAGCAGCCCCGGGACTAGCGGGAGCCCTACAGATACGCAGTATTTT.

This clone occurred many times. DNA for the CDR3: TGTGCCATCAGTGGGCAAACTGAAGCTTTCTTT. Translating it yields CAISGQTEAFF. This chain joins TRBV10-3 and TRBJ1-1; no reliable D call. The CDR3 loop spans 11 amino acids. Trimming took 4 bases from V and 5 from J, leaving 5 bases between them. Germline assignment: CDR1 ENHRY and CDR2 SYGVKD.

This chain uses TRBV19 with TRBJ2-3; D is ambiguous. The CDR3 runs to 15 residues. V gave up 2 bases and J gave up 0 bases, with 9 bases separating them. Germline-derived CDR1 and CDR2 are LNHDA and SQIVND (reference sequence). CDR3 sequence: CASSIYHRSTDTQYF. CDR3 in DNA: TGTGCCAGTAGTATATATCATCGAAGCACAGATACGCAGTATTTT.

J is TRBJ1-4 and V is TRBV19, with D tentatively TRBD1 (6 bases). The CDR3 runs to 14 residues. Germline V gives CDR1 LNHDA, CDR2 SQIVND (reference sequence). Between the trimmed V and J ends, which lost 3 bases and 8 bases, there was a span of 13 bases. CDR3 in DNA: TGTGCCAGTAGTATGGGGGCGTCTGGCGAAAAACTGTTTTTT. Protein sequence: CASSMGASGEKLFF.

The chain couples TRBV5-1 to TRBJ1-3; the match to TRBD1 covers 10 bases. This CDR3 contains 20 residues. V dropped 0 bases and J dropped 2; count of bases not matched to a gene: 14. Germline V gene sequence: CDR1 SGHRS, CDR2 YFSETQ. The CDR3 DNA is TGCGCCAGCAGCTTGGACTTCCGGGACAGGGGACGAACTACTGGAAACACCATATATTTT. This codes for CASSLDFRDRGRTTGNTIYF.

The CDR3 DNA reads TGTGCCAGGGGGCTTAACACCGGGGAGCTGTTTTTT. It specifies CARGLNTGELFF. V gene TRBV28 combines with J gene TRBJ2-2; perhaps TRBD1 as D (5 bases). The CDR3 has 12 amino acids. V was cut by 9 bases and J by 2 bases, with 7 bases left in between. Germline loops: CDR1 MDHEN, CDR2 SYDVKM.

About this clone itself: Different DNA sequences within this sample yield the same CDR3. DNA for the CDR3: TGCAGCGTTGACCAAGGCTCCTACGAGCAGTACTTC. This gives the protein CSVDQGSYEQYF. The rearrangement uses TRBV29-1 and TRBJ2-7; no clear D. V lost 3 bases and J 0 bases, leaving 6 bases between the germline ends. The CDR3 loop spans 12 amino acids. The germline V gene has CDR1 SQVTM and CDR2 ANQGSEA.

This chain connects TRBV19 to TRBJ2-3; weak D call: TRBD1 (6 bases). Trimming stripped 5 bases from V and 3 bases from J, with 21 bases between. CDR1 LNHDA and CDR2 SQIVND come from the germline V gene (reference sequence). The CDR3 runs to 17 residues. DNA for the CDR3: TGTGCCAGTAGTCCCTACAGGGAGAGTGGAGGAACAGATACGCAGTATTTT. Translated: CASSPYRESGGTDTQYF.

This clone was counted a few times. CDR3 DNA sequence: TGCGCCAGCAGTCAATTCCGGGGGATCGGCCCAGATACGCAGTATTTT. Residues: CASSQFRGIGPDTQYF. The genes are TRBV23-1 and TRBJ2-3; D is perhaps TRBD2 (6 bases). TRBV23-1 is classed as an ORF, of uncertain function. CDR3 length: 16 residues. Trimming stripped 1 base from V and 4 bases from J, with 15 bases between.

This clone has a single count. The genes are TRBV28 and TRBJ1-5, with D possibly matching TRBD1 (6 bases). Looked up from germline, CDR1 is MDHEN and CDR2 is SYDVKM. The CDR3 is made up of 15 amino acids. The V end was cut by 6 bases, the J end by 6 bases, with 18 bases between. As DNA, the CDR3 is TGTGCCAGCAGCTTCTCAGCCGGGGGCCTTCAGCCCCAGCATTTT. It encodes CASSFSAGGLQPQHF.

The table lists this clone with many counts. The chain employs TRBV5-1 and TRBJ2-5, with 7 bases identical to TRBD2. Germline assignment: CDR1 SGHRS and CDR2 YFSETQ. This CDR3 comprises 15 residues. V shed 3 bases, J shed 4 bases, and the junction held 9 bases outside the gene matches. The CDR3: CASSSLTSDGETQYF. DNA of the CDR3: TGCGCCAGCAGCTCCCTTACTAGCGACGGAGAGACCCAGTACTTC.

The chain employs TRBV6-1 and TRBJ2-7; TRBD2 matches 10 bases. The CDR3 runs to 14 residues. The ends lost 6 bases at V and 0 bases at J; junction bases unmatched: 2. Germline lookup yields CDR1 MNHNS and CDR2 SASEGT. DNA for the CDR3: TGTGCCAGCAGATTAGCGGGAGGCTCCTACGAGCAGTACTTC. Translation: CASRLAGGSYEQYF.

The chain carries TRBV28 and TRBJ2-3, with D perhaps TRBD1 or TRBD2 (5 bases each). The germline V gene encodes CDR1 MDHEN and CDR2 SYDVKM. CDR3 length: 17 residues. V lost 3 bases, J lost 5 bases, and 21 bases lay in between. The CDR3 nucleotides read TGTGCCAGCAGTTTGGGCAACGTGGGAGAGGGGTTAGATACGCAGTATTTT. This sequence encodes CASSLGNVGEGLDTQYF.

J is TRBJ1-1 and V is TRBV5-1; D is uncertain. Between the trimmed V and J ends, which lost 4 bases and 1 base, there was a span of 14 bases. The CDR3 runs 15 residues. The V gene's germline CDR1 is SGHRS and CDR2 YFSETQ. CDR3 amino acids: CASSPLKVGNTEAFF. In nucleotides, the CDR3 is TGCGCCAGCAGCCCCCTGAAGGTTGGGAACACTGAAGCTTTCTTT.

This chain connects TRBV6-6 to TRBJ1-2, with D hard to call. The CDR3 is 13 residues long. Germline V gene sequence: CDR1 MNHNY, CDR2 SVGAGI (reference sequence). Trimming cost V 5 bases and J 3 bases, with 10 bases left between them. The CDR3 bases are TGTGCCAGCAGTCTAACAGAAGACTATGGCTACACCTTC. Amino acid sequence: CASSLTEDYGYTF.

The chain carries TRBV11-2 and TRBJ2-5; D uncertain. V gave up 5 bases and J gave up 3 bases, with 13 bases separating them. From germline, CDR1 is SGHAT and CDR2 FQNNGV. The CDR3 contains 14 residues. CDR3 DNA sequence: TGTGCCAGCAGCCAAGGGATTTTCGAAGAGACCCAGTACTTC. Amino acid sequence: CASSQGIFEETQYF.

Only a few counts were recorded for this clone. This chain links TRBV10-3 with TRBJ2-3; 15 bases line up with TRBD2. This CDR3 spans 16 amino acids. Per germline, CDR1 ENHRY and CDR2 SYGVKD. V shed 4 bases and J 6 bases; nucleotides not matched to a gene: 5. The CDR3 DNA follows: TGTGCCATCAGTGCGCCGGGACTAGCGGGAGGTGATACGCAGTATTTT. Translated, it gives CAISAPGLAGGDTQYF.